The source of this T cell receptor (beta chain) is a study of cytomegalovirus exposure and HLA in healthy donors. Study observations and caveats: Across HLA loci, a later analysis found differing TCR association rates, with DRB1 most and HLA-C fewest.

Concerning this clone itself: Antigen: not known.

PCR primers comprised 60 Vbeta and 13 Jbeta primers. Clones were sequenced by immunoSEQ multiplex PCR, and TCRdb holds only the in-frame ones, with some missing. Found here are 160,000 or so clones, 65% to 90% of them singletons; the top ten hold around 1.8%. V gave up 2 bases and J gave up 4 bases; unmatched junction bases: 3. This CDR3 spans 14 amino acids. Germline V lookup: CDR1 GTSNPN, CDR2 SVGIG (reference sequence). The sequence was obtained from a woman aged 18-30 years in good health and CMV-seronegative. This chain joins TRBV30 and TRBJ1-1; 11 bases agree with TRBD1. Sequencing input: PBMCs. The CDR3 nucleotides read TGTGCCTGGAGTCCCGGGACAGGGGGCACTGAAGCTTTCTTT. Translation: CAWSPGTGGTEAFF.